One and the same sample provided the 12 T cell receptor beta chains below, sequenced in a study of technical replicates of blood from a few donors. The protocol was immunoSEQ multiplex PCR, while the TCRdb copy is restricted to in-frame clones and leaves out a portion. The sample includes 100,000 or so clones, 95% to 97% of them seen just once. Sequencing was done on a sample of T cells isolated from PBMCs. These receptor sequences come from a human donor in good health.

The V and J genes are TRBV28 and TRBJ1-4; 7 bases are a match to TRBD1. The CDR3 loop spans 15 amino acids. CDR1 is MDHEN and CDR2 is SYDVKM in the germline V gene. With V trimmed by 6 bases and J by 4 bases, 8 bases remained unmatched. The chain's CDR3 is CASSDPTGNNEKLFF. The CDR3 bases are TGTGCCAGCAGCGACCCGACAGGGAATAATGAAAAACTGTTTTTT.

In this sample, this clone turned up once. V gene TRBV30 combines with J gene TRBJ2-7; TRBD1 is a possible D gene (6 bases). The CDR3 has 12 amino acids. V lost 2 bases, J lost 3 bases, and 8 bases lay in between. Germline V gene data show CDR1 as GTSNPN and CDR2 as SVGIG (reference sequence). CDR3 bases: TGTGCCTGGAGTAAACAGGGCTACGAGCAGTACTTC. It specifies CAWSKQGYEQYF.

The chain's CDR3 is CASSQGAVAQQFF. In DNA form, the CDR3 reads TGTGCCAGCAGCCAAGGGGCAGTAGCGCAGCAGTTCTTC. The V and J genes are TRBV14 and TRBJ2-1, with TRBD2 as a possible D gene (5 bases). The length of the CDR3 is 13 residues. V was shortened by 1 base and J by 11 bases, with 12 bases between the two germline ends. The germline CDR1 and CDR2 sequences are SGHDN and FVKESK.

V gene TRBV7-9 combines with J gene TRBJ1-3; D is ambiguous. This CDR3 spans 14 amino acids. The V gene's germline CDR1 is SEHNR and CDR2 FQNEAQ (reference sequence). V was pared by 0 bases and J by 3 bases, with 6 bases between. The CDR3 reads CASSLASRGNTIYF. DNA of the CDR3: TGTGCCAGCAGCTTAGCATCGCGTGGAAACACCATATATTTT.

This clone was found once. This chain links TRBV5-1 with TRBJ2-2; 7 bases line up with TRBD1. Trimming took 5 bases from V and 1 from J; bases not matched to a gene: 5. Germline values: CDR1 SGHRS, CDR2 YFSETQ. This CDR3 comprises 15 residues. The CDR3 is CASRPGTENTGELFF. Here the CDR3 DNA reads TGCGCCAGCAGACCCGGGACAGAGAACACCGGGGAGCTGTTTTTT.

The chain is built from TRBV27 and TRBJ2-4; TRBD2 aligns across 7 bases. J gave up 5 bases and V 0 bases, and 7 bases lay outside the gene matches. Germline CDR1 is MNHEY and CDR2 is SMNVEV (reference sequence). There are 16 residues in the CDR3. The CDR3 DNA follows: TGTGCCAGCAGTTTATCGGGGCGGGAGTTAGAAAACATTCAGTACTTC. Its protein product is CASSLSGRELENIQYF.

The gene calls are TRBV2 and TRBJ1-1; 9 nucleotides align to TRBD1. Germline V gene lookup returns CDR1 SNHLY and CDR2 FYNNEI. The CDR3 is made up of 15 amino acids. The trim removed 10 bases at V and 4 bases at J, leaving 13 bases unmatched. CDR3 coding DNA: TGTGCCACCACCCGGGACAGGGTAGTTGGCACTGAAGCTTTCTTT. It codes for CATTRDRVVGTEAFF.

The CDR3 spells CAHAGQGTYEQYF. DNA for the CDR3: TGTGCCCACGCCGGGCAGGGGACCTACGAGCAGTACTTC. The genes are TRBV10-3 and TRBJ2-7, with D tentatively TRBD1 (6 bases). V dropped 11 bases and J dropped 2 bases, with 16 bases sitting between them. This CDR3 is built from 13 residues. Germline V gives CDR1 ENHRY, CDR2 SYGVKD.

The chain uses TRBV5-4 and TRBJ2-1; D may be TRBD2 (5 bases). Germline V gene lookup returns CDR1 SGHNT and CDR2 YYREEE (reference sequence). The CDR3 is 14 amino acids. Between the trimmed V and J ends, which lost 0 bases and 7 bases, there was a span of 11 bases. CDR3 amino acids: CASSLDLTGNEQFF. CDR3 DNA sequence: TGTGCCAGCAGCTTGGATCTTACGGGGAATGAGCAGTTCTTC. The whole variable domain, remainder taken from reference TRBV5-4 and TRBJ2-1, is ETGVTQSPTHLIKTRGQQVTLRCSSQSGHNTVSWYQQALGQGPQFIFQYYREEENGRGNFPPRFSGLQFPNYSSELNVNALELDDSALYLCASSLDLTGNEQFFGPGTRLTVL.

The chain is built from TRBV29-1 and TRBJ2-1, with TRBD2 as a possible D gene (6 bases). V lost 5 bases to trimming and J lost 1 base, with 9 bases between them. The CDR3 is 13 amino acids. Germline lookup yields CDR1 SQVTM and CDR2 ANQGSEA. The CDR3 DNA sequence: TGCAGCGTTTCCCGGGGGTCCTACAATGAGCAGTTCTTC. Amino acids: CSVSRGSYNEQFF.

On this clone itself: The junction departs from germline at one end; a sequencing error may be responsible. This chain uses TRBV7-7 with TRBJ2-7, with 8 bases lining up with TRBD1. The CDR3 is made up of 15 amino acids. The germline gives CDR1 SSHAT, CDR2 FNYEAQ (reference sequence). Here the CDR3 reads CASSLSTGGSYEQYF. CDR3 sequence (DNA): TGTGCTAGCAGCTTGAGTACAGGGGGCTCCTACGAGCAGTACTTC.

The chain carries TRBV6-5 and TRBJ1-1; D is undetermined. The CDR3 runs to 8 residues. Between the trimmed V and J ends, which lost 10 bases and 7 bases, there was a span of 4 bases. CDR1 and CDR2 (germline): MNHEY, SVGAGI. Written as DNA, the CDR3 is TGTGCCACCATTGAAGCTTTCTTT. As protein: CATIEAFF.